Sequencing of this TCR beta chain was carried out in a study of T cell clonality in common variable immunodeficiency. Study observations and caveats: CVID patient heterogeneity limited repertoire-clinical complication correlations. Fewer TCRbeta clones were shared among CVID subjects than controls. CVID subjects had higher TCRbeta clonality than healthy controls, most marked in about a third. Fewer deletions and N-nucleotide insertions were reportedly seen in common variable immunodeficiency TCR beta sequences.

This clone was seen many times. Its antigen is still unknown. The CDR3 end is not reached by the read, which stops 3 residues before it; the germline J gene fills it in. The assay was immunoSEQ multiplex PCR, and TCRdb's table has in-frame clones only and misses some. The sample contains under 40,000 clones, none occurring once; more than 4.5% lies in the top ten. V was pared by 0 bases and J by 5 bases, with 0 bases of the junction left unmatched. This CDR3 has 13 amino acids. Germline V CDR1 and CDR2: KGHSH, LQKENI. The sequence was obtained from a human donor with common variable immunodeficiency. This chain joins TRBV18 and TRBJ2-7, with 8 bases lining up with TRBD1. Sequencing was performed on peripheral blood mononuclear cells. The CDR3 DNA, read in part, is TGTGCCAGCTCACCACCGGGACAGGACGAG. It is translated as CASSPPGQDE. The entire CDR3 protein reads CASSPPGQDEQYF.